Listed below are T cell receptor beta chains from one sample, sequenced in a study of T cells in Graves' hyperthyroidism and ophthalmopathy. Each CDR3 protein gets one entry after TCRdb re-called the multiplex PCR reads with MiXCR. The sample has around 660,000 distinct CDR3 sequences; roughly 46% are singletons. The sequenced sample was peripheral blood or thyroid tissue (not recorded which). These receptors all stem from an adult man with Graves' disease, either hyperthyroidism or ophthalmopathy (not recorded which). Each CDR3 is given with its conserved first and last residue. D genes are given only for firm matches. A row's size may be missing; if present it is once, few, many or a size class.

j_gene: TRBJ1-2; v_gene: TRBV29-1; d_gene: .; abundance: .; CDR3aa: CSVRRDRSTGGYTF; CDR3nt: TGCAGCGTGCGGCGGGATCGGAGCACCGGGGGCTACACCTTC
j_gene: TRBJ1-2; v_gene: TRBV29-1; d_gene: .; abundance: many; CDR3aa: CSVEMDSRGYTF; CDR3nt: TGCAGCGTTGAAATGGACAGCCGCGGCTACACCTTC
j_gene: TRBJ1-2; v_gene: TRBV25-1; d_gene: .; abundance: once; CDR3aa: CASSVSRDGSRYTF; CDR3nt: TGTGCCAGCAGTGTATCCCGGGACGGTTCTCGCTACACCTTC
j_gene: TRBJ2-3; v_gene: TRBV10-3; d_gene: .; abundance: .; CDR3aa: CAVRRGTGTDTQYF; CDR3nt: TGTGCCGTACGACGCGGGACTGGAACAGATACGCAGTATTTT
j_gene: TRBJ1-2; v_gene: TRBV5-1; d_gene: .; abundance: .; CDR3aa: CASSHDLSYGYTF; CDR3nt: TGCGCCAGCAGCCACGATCTCTCCTATGGCTACACCTTC
j_gene: TRBJ1-4; v_gene: TRBV7-9; d_gene: .; abundance: many; CDR3aa: CASSLGSLTELFF; CDR3nt: TGTGCCAGCAGCTTAGGGTCTCTAACCGAACTGTTTTTT
j_gene: TRBJ1-1; v_gene: TRBV29-1; d_gene: .; abundance: .; CDR3aa: CSVDTGNTEAFF; CDR3nt: TGCAGCGTTGATACGGGGAACACTGAAGCTTTCTTT
j_gene: TRBJ1-4; v_gene: TRBV27; d_gene: TRBD1; abundance: .; CDR3aa: CASSLSSQGGYEKLFF; CDR3nt: TGTGCCAGCAGTTTATCGAGCCAGGGGGGGTATGAAAAACTGTTTTTT
j_gene: TRBJ2-7; v_gene: TRBV10-2; d_gene: TRBD2; abundance: few; CDR3aa: CASRRTSGGRYEQYF; CDR3nt: TGCGCCAGCAGGAGGACTAGCGGGGGGAGGTACGAGCAGTACTTC
j_gene: TRBJ1-4; v_gene: TRBV20-1; d_gene: .; abundance: few; CDR3aa: CSARDTSAPNEKLFF; CDR3nt: TGCAGTGCTAGAGATACCAGCGCACCTAATGAAAAACTGTTTTTT
j_gene: TRBJ1-1; v_gene: TRBV25-1; d_gene: .; abundance: many; CDR3aa: CATSRLGNTEAFF; CDR3nt: TGTGCCACTTCCCGACTCGGGAACACTGAAGCTTTCTTT
j_gene: TRBJ1-1; v_gene: TRBV12-3/TRBV12-4; d_gene: .; abundance: many; CDR3aa: CASSESYGTEAFF; CDR3nt: TGTGCCAGCAGTGAGAGTTATGGGACTGAAGCTTTCTTT
j_gene: TRBJ2-5; v_gene: TRBV2; d_gene: TRBD2; abundance: many; CDR3aa: CASGETAGGETQYF; CDR3nt: TGTGCCAGCGGCGAAACCGCCGGGGGGGAGACCCAGTACTTC
j_gene: TRBJ2-5; v_gene: TRBV6-6; d_gene: .; abundance: .; CDR3aa: CASSYGERETQYF; CDR3nt: TGTGCCAGCAGTTACGGGGAACGAGAGACCCAGTACTTC
j_gene: TRBJ1-2; v_gene: TRBV20-1; d_gene: .; abundance: few; CDR3aa: CSVVGDTGDSYGYTF; CDR3nt: TGCAGTGTTGTAGGGGACACGGGGGACTCCTATGGCTACACCTTC
j_gene: TRBJ1-2; v_gene: TRBV7-4; d_gene: .; abundance: .; CDR3aa: CASSESMGGYYGYTF; CDR3nt: TGTGCCAGCAGTGAATCTATGGGGGGGTACTATGGCTACACCTTC
j_gene: TRBJ2-5; v_gene: TRBV6-5; d_gene: TRBD1; abundance: many; CDR3aa: CASIGGGETQYF; CDR3nt: TGTGCCAGCATAGGGGGCGGAGAGACCCAGTACTTC
j_gene: TRBJ1-2; v_gene: TRBV12-3/TRBV12-4; d_gene: .; abundance: many; CDR3aa: CASSLGEGQGYTF; CDR3nt: TGTGCCAGCAGTTTAGGGGAGGGTCAGGGCTACACCTTC
j_gene: TRBJ1-2; v_gene: TRBV5-1; d_gene: TRBD1; abundance: .; CDR3aa: CASSSPPGGGYTF; CDR3nt: TGTGCCAGCAGTTCGCCCCCAGGGGGTGGCTACACCTTC
j_gene: TRBJ1-1; v_gene: TRBV7-2; d_gene: TRBD1; abundance: few; CDR3aa: CASSPDRGWLEAFF; CDR3nt: TGTGCCAGCAGCCCAGACAGGGGGTGGCTAGAAGCTTTCTTT
j_gene: TRBJ2-5; v_gene: TRBV7-3; d_gene: TRBD2; abundance: many; CDR3aa: CASSSTGLQETQYF; CDR3nt: TGTGCCAGCAGCTCCACGGGACTACAAGAGACCCAGTACTTC
j_gene: TRBJ1-1; v_gene: TRBV25-1; d_gene: .; abundance: .; CDR3aa: CASSYSGRGRDTEAFF; CDR3nt: TGTGCCAGCAGTTACTCGGGTAGAGGCAGGGACACTGAAGCTTTCTTT
j_gene: TRBJ1-6; v_gene: TRBV10-3; d_gene: .; abundance: .; CDR3aa: CAISVEGMGLGSPLHF; CDR3nt: TGTGCCATCAGTGTGGAGGGGATGGGCTTAGGATCACCCCTCCACTTT
j_gene: TRBJ1-5; v_gene: TRBV19; d_gene: .; abundance: few; CDR3aa: CASSWGQASNQPQHF; CDR3nt: TGTGCCAGTAGTTGGGGGCAGGCGAGCAATCAGCCCCAGCATTTT
j_gene: TRBJ1-2; v_gene: TRBV29-1; d_gene: TRBD1; abundance: .; CDR3aa: CSVFRDRGRGGYTF; CDR3nt: TGCAGCGTTTTCCGGGACAGGGGGCGTGGTGGCTACACCTTC
j_gene: TRBJ1-2; v_gene: TRBV25-1; d_gene: .; abundance: .; CDR3aa: CASSDPGASGNTF; CDR3nt: TGTGCCAGCAGTGATCCGGGGGCTTCGGGAAACACCTTC
j_gene: TRBJ2-7; v_gene: TRBV7-9; d_gene: TRBD2; abundance: few; CDR3aa: CASSPGLALFYEQYF; CDR3nt: TGTGCCAGCAGCCCGGGACTAGCACTTTTCTACGAGCAGTACTTC
j_gene: TRBJ2-2; v_gene: TRBV7-9; d_gene: .; abundance: .; CDR3aa: CASSLAPSTGELFF; CDR3nt: TGTGCCAGCAGCTTAGCGCCTAGCACCGGGGAGCTGTTTTTT
j_gene: TRBJ2-7; v_gene: TRBV7-2; d_gene: .; abundance: many; CDR3aa: CASSLGSDEQYF; CDR3nt: TGTGCCAGCAGCTTAGGTAGCGACGAGCAGTACTTC
j_gene: TRBJ1-1; v_gene: TRBV7-2; d_gene: .; abundance: many; CDR3aa: CASSPRGRMDTEAFF; CDR3nt: TGTGCCAGCAGCCCCCGGGGGCGCATGGACACTGAAGCTTTCTTT
j_gene: TRBJ1-2; v_gene: TRBV29-1; d_gene: .; abundance: once; CDR3aa: CSSETGPNYGYTF; CDR3nt: TGCAGCAGTGAGACAGGACCTAACTATGGCTACACCTTC
j_gene: TRBJ2-7; v_gene: TRBV2; d_gene: .; abundance: .; CDR3aa: CASSATTAIREQYF; CDR3nt: TGTGCCAGCAGTGCCACGACTGCGATCCGCGAGCAGTACTTC
j_gene: TRBJ2-3; v_gene: TRBV6-1; d_gene: .; abundance: .; CDR3aa: CATVLQESTDTQYF; CDR3nt: TGTGCCACCGTACTTCAGGAGAGCACAGATACGCAGTATTTT
j_gene: TRBJ1-4; v_gene: TRBV5-1; d_gene: .; abundance: many; CDR3aa: CASSSSGGEKLFF; CDR3nt: TGCGCCAGCAGCTCGTCGGGAGGGGAAAAACTGTTTTTT
j_gene: TRBJ2-7; v_gene: TRBV7-2; d_gene: TRBD2; abundance: many; CDR3aa: CASRALALTYEQYF; CDR3nt: TGTGCCAGCAGGGCACTAGCGCTGACCTACGAGCAGTACTTC
j_gene: TRBJ1-6; v_gene: TRBV14; d_gene: .; abundance: many; CDR3aa: CASSRLTGGNSPLHF; CDR3nt: TGTGCCAGCAGCCGCCTGACTGGGGGAAATTCACCCCTCCACTTT
j_gene: TRBJ2-7; v_gene: TRBV11-1; d_gene: TRBD1; abundance: .; CDR3aa: CASATGQGFNEQYF; CDR3nt: TGTGCCAGCGCGACGGGACAGGGGTTCAACGAGCAGTACTTC
j_gene: TRBJ1-5; v_gene: TRBV20-1; d_gene: .; abundance: few; CDR3aa: CSAQRGGGPGQPQHF; CDR3nt: TGCAGTGCCCAAAGGGGGGGGGGACCCGGTCAGCCCCAGCATTTT
j_gene: TRBJ2-2; v_gene: TRBV5-1; d_gene: TRBD2; abundance: few; CDR3aa: CASLPRGSTTGELFF; CDR3nt: TGCGCCAGCTTGCCACGCGGGAGCACGACCGGGGAGCTGTTTTTT
j_gene: TRBJ1-1; v_gene: TRBV20-1; d_gene: .; abundance: .; CDR3aa: CSAREAVMTEAFF; CDR3nt: TGCAGTGCTAGAGAGGCAGTCATGACTGAAGCTTTCTTT
j_gene: TRBJ1-6; v_gene: TRBV7-2; d_gene: .; abundance: .; CDR3aa: CASSLVGGRGMSSPLHF; CDR3nt: TGTGCCAGCAGCTTAGTGGGTGGCAGGGGTATGAGTTCACCCCTCCACTTT
j_gene: TRBJ2-7; v_gene: TRBV6-1; d_gene: TRBD2; abundance: .; CDR3aa: CASRSSGGAYEQYF; CDR3nt: TGTGCCAGCAGATCCAGCGGGGGGGCCTACGAGCAGTACTTC
j_gene: TRBJ2-5; v_gene: TRBV7-2; d_gene: TRBD2; abundance: .; CDR3aa: CASSLDEGLAGPF; CDR3nt: TGTGCCAGCAGCTTAGACGAGGGACTAGCAGGACCCTTC
j_gene: TRBJ1-5; v_gene: TRBV29-1; d_gene: .; abundance: .; CDR3aa: CSVVLGSLYSNQPQHF; CDR3nt: TGCAGCGTTGTGTTGGGCAGCCTCTATAGCAATCAGCCCCAGCATTTT
j_gene: TRBJ1-4; v_gene: TRBV20-1; d_gene: .; abundance: few; CDR3aa: CSARERWNEKLFF; CDR3nt: TGCAGTGCTAGGGAACGGTGGAATGAAAAACTGTTTTTT
j_gene: TRBJ1-2; v_gene: TRBV7-8; d_gene: .; abundance: few; CDR3aa: CASSSPASTEGLHLYGYTF; CDR3nt: TGTGCCAGCAGCTCCCCGGCGAGCACGGAGGGTCTTCACCTCTATGGCTACACCTTC
j_gene: TRBJ2-2; v_gene: TRBV20-1; d_gene: .; abundance: few; CDR3aa: CSATRPIGNTGELFF; CDR3nt: TGCAGTGCTACTAGACCAATAGGGAACACCGGGGAGCTGTTTTTT
j_gene: TRBJ2-7; v_gene: TRBV7-6; d_gene: TRBD1; abundance: .; CDR3aa: CASSLTADRGLSF; CDR3nt: TGTGCCAGCAGCTTAACGGCGGACAGGGGGTTGAGCTTC
j_gene: TRBJ1-5; v_gene: TRBV29-1; d_gene: .; abundance: .; CDR3aa: CSGIGNQPQHF; CDR3nt: TGCAGCGGGATTGGGAATCAGCCCCAGCATTTT
j_gene: TRBJ2-5; v_gene: TRBV20-1; d_gene: TRBD2; abundance: .; CDR3aa: CSGGGLGGTQYF; CDR3nt: TGCAGTGGGGGGGGTCTCGGGGGGACCCAGTACTTC
j_gene: TRBJ2-7; v_gene: TRBV7-3; d_gene: TRBD1; abundance: .; CDR3aa: CATLRDRGDYEQYF; CDR3nt: TGTGCCACCCTCCGGGACAGGGGGGACTACGAGCAGTACTTC
j_gene: TRBJ2-5; v_gene: TRBV4-1; d_gene: TRBD2; abundance: .; CDR3aa: CASTLLAGEEETQYF; CDR3nt: TGCGCCAGCACCCTACTAGCGGGAGAGGAAGAGACCCAGTACTTC
j_gene: TRBJ1-2; v_gene: TRBV24-1; d_gene: TRBD1; abundance: .; CDR3aa: CASSEVLRGAGYGYTF; CDR3nt: TGTGCCAGCAGTGAAGTACTCAGGGGGGCCGGCTATGGCTACACCTTC